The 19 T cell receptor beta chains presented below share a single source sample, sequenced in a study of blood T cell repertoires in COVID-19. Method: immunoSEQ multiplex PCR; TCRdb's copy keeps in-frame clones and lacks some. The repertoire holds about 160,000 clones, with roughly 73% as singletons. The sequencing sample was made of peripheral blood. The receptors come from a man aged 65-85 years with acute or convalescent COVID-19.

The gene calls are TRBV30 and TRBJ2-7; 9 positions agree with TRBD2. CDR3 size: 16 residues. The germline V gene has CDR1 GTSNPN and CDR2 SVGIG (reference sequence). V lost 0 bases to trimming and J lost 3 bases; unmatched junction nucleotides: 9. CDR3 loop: CAWSVSGRPFLYEQYF. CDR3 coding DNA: TGTGCCTGGAGTGTAAGCGGGAGGCCCTTTCTCTACGAGCAGTACTTC. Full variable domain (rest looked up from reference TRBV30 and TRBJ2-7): SQTIHQWPATLVQPVGSPLSLECTVEGTSNPNLYWYRQAAGRGLQLLFYSVGIGQISSEVPQNLSASRPQDRQFILSSKKLLLSDSGFYLCAWSVSGRPFLYEQYFGPGTRLTVT.

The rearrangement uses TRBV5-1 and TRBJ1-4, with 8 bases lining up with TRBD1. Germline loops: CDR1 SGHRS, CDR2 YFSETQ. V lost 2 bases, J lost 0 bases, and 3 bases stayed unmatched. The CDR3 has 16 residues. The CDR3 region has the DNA TGCGCCAGCAGCTTCGGGACAGGAGCAACTAATGAAAAACTGTTTTTT. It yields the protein CASSFGTGATNEKLFF.

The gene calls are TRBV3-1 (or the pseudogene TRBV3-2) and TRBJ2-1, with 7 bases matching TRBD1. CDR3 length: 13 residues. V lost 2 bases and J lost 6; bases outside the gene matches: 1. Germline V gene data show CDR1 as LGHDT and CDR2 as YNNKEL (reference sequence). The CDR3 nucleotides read TGTGCCAGCAGCCAAAACAGGGGCAATGAGCAGTTCTTC. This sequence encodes CASSQNRGNEQFF.

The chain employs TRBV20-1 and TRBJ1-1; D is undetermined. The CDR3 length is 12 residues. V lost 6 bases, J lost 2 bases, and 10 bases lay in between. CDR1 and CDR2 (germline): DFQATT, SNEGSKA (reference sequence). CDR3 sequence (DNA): TGCAGTGCAAGTCCCAGAAACACTGAAGCTTTCTTT. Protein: CSASPRNTEAFF.

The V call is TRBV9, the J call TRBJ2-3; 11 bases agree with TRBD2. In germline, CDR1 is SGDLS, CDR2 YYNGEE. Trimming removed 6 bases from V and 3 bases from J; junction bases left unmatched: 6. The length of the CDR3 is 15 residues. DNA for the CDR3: TGTGCCAGCACCTTAGCGGGGGGGCCAACAGATACGCAGTATTTT. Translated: CASTLAGGPTDTQYF.

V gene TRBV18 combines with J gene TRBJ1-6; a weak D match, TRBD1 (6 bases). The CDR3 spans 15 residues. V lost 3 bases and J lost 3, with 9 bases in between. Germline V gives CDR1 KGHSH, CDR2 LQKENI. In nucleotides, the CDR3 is TGTGCCAGCTCACCGGAAGGGGGCTATAATTCACCCCTCCACTTT. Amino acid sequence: CASSPEGGYNSPLHF.

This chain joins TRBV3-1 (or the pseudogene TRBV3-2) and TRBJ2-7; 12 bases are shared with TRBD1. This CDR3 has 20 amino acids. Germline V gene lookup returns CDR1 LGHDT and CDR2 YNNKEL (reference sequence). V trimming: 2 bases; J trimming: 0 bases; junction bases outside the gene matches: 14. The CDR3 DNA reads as TGTGCCAGCAGCCAATCGGACCGGGACAGGGGGCCCCATCTCTCCTACGAGCAGTACTTC. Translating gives CASSQSDRDRGPHLSYEQYF.

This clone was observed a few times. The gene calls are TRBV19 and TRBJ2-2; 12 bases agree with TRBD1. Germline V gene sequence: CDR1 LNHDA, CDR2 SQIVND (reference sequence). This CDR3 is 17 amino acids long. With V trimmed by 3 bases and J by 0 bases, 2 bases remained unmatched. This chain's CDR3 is CASSMGTGGANTGELFF. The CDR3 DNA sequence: TGTGCCAGTAGTATGGGGACAGGGGGCGCGAACACCGGGGAGCTGTTTTTT. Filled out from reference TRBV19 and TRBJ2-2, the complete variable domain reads DGGITQSPKYLFRKEGQNVTLSCEQNLNHDAMYWYRQDPGQGLRLIYYSQIVNDFQKGDIAEGYSVSREKKESFPLTVTSAQKNPTAFYLCASSMGTGGANTGELFFGEGSRLTVL.

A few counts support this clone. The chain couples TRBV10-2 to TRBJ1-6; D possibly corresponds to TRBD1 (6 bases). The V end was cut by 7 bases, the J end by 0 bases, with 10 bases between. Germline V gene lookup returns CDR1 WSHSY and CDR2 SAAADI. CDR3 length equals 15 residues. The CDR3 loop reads CASKDRSSYNSPLHF. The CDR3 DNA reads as TGCGCCAGCAAAGACAGGAGCTCCTATAATTCACCCCTCCACTTT.

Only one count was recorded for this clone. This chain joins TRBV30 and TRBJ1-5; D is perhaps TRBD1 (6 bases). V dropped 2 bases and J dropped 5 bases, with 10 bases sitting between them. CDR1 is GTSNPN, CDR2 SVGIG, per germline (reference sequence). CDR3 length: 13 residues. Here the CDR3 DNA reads TGTGCCTGGAGTCGGACAGATGATCAGCCCCAGCATTTT. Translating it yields CAWSRTDDQPQHF.

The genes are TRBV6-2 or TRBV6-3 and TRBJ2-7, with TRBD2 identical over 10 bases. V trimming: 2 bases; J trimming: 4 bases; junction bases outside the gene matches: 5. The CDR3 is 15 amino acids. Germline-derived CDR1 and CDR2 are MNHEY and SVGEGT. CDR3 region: CASSYGTSERYEQYF. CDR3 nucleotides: TGTGCCAGCAGTTACGGGACTAGCGAAAGGTACGAGCAGTACTTC.

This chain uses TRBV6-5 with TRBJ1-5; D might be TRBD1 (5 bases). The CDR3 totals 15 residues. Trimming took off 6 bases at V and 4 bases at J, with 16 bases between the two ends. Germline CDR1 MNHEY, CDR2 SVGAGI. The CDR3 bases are TGTGCCAGCAGCCTAATCCAGGGTCCAAATCAGCCCCAGCATTTT. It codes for CASSLIQGPNQPQHF.

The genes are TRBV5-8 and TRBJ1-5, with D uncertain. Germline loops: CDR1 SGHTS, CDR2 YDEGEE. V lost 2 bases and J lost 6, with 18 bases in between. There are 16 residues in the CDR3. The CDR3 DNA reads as TGTGCCAGCAGCTTTCGGATAGGCTGGGCCCGTCAGCCCCAGCATTTT. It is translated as CASSFRIGWARQPQHF. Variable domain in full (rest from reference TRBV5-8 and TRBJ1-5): EAGVTQSPTHLIKTRGQQATLRCSPISGHTSVYWYQQALGLGLQFLLWYDEGEERNRGNFPPRFSGRQFPNYSSELNVNALELEDSALYLCASSFRIGWARQPQHFGDGTRLSIL.

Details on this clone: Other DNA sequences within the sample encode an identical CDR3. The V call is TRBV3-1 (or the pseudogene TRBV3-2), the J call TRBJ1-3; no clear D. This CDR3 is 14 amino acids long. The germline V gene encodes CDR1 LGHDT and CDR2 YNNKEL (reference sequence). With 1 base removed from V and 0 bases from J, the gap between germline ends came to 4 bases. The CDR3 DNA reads TGTGCCAGCAGCCAAGTTAGCTCTGGAAACACCATATATTTT. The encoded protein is CASSQVSSGNTIYF.

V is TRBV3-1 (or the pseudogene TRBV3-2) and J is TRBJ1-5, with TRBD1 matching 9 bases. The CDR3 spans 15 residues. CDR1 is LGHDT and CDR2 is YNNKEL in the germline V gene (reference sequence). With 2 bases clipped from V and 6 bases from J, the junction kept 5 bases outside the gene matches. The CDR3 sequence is CASSQTGGATQPQHF. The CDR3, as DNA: TGTGCCAGCAGCCAAACAGGGGGCGCGACTCAGCCCCAGCATTTT.

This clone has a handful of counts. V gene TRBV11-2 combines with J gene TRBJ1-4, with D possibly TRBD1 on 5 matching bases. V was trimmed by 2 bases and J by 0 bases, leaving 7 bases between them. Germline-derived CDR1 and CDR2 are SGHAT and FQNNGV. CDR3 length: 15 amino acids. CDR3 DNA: TGTGCCAGCAGCTTACAGGGAACAACTAATGAAAAACTGTTTTTT. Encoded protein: CASSLQGTTNEKLFF.

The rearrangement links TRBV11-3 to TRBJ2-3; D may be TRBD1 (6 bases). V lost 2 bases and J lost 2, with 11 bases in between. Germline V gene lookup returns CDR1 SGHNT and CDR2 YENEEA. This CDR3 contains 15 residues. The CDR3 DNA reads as TGTGCCAGCAGCTTAAGGGGGTCATCCACAGATACGCAGTATTTT. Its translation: CASSLRGSSTDTQYF.

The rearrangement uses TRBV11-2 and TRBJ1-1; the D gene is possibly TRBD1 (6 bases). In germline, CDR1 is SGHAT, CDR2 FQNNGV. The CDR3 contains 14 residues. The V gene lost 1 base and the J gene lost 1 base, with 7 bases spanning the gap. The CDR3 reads CASSLGGPNTEAFF. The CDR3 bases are TGTGCCAGCAGCTTAGGGGGGCCGAACACTGAAGCTTTCTTT.

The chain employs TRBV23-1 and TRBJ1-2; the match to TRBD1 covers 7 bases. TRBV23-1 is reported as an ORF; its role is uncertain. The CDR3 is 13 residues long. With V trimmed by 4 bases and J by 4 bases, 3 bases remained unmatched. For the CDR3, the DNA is TGCGCCAGCAGTCGGTCAGGGGGCTATGGCTACACCTTC. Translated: CASSRSGGYGYTF.